The 3 T cell receptor beta chains in this list originate from one sample, sequenced in a study of blood T cell repertoires in COVID-19. The data were produced by immunoSEQ multiplex PCR, yet TCRdb's version contains in-frame clones alone and is incomplete. This sample carries a few hundred thousand clones, about 88% of them seen once, and the ten largest clones take approximately 3.8%. The sequencing sample was made of peripheral blood. These TCRs come from a man aged 55 to 69 who had recovered from COVID-19.

The chain recombines TRBV5-1 with TRBJ1-6, with unresolved D. V lost 0 bases and J lost 11, with 15 bases in between. The CDR3 sequence is 15 residues long. Germline loops: CDR1 SGHRS, CDR2 YFSETQ. CDR3 loop: CASSLDGRGGTPLHF. The CDR3 DNA is TGCGCCAGCAGCTTGGACGGAAGAGGTGGTACACCCCTCCACTTT.

The V call is TRBV6-1, the J call TRBJ2-5, with D maybe TRBD1 (5 bases). In germline, CDR1 is MNHNS, CDR2 SASEGT. Trimming took off 2 bases at V and 5 bases at J, with 15 bases between the two ends. CDR3 size: 15 residues. This CDR3 is CASSEIKGRDETQYF. Here the CDR3 DNA reads TGTGCCAGCAGTGAAATAAAGGGCAGGGATGAGACCCAGTACTTC.

The table lists this clone with a count of one. This rearrangement joins TRBV12-3 or TRBV12-4 to TRBJ2-7; no definite D call. The CDR3 has 12 residues. Trimming took off 5 bases at V and 4 bases at J, with 9 bases between the two ends. Written as DNA, the CDR3 is TGTGCCAGCAGTCGTAGACAATACGAGCAGTACTTC. It specifies CASSRRQYEQYF.